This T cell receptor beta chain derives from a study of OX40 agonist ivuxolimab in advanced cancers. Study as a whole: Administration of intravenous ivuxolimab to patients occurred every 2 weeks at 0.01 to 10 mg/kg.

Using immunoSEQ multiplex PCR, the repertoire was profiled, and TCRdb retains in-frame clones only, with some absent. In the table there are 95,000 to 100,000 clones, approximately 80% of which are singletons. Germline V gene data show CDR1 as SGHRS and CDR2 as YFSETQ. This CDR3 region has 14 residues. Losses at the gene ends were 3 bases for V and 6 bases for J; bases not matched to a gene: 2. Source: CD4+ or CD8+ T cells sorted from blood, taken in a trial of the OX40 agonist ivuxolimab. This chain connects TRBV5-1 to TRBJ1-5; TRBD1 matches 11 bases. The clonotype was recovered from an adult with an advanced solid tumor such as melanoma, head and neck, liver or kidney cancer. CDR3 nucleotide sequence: TGCGCCAGCAGCTCCGGGACAGGGGGTCAGCCCCAGCATTTT. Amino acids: CASSSGTGGQPQHF.